This entry lists 15 T cell receptor beta chains sequenced from one sample in a study of T cells in Graves' hyperthyroidism and ophthalmopathy. Researchers amplified the TCR beta CDR3 regions from RNA transcripts. HTBI primers were the set used in a first-round RT-PCR of the TCR CDR3. TCRdb re-analysed the multiplex PCR reads in MiXCR, keeping a single row per CDR3 protein. The sample includes more than 350,000 distinct CDR3 sequences, 17% of them seen just once. Input material: blood. The receptors derive from a woman aged 30 to 39 with Graves' hyperthyroidism that later progressed to Graves' ophthalmopathy.

This clonotype has ten or more counts. CDR3 sequence (DNA): TGCGCCAGCAGCTTGTTTAGCGGGGGAAATGAGCAGTTCTTC. It yields the protein CASSLFSGGNEQFF. The chain couples TRBV5-1 to TRBJ2-1; 9 nucleotides line up with TRBD2. V dropped 1 base and J dropped 7; count of bases not matched to a gene: 3. CDR1 and CDR2 (germline): SGHRS, YFSETQ. The CDR3 is 14 amino acids.

The J gene is TRBJ1-1, the V gene TRBV7-9; perhaps TRBD1 as D (6 bases). The CDR3 has 16 residues. Germline lookup yields CDR1 SEHNR and CDR2 FQNEAQ (reference sequence). The V end lost 5 bases, the J end lost 4 bases, and 20 bases lay between the germline ends. The CDR3 nucleotides are TGTGCCAGCAGCGAGCTAGTGGGACAACTGGGCACTGAAGCTTTCTTT. It encodes CASSELVGQLGTEAFF.

Only a few counts were recorded for this clonotype. The rearrangement links TRBV7-9 to TRBJ1-5, with D tentatively TRBD1 (6 bases). Germline CDR1 is SEHNR and CDR2 is FQNEAQ (reference sequence). The length of the CDR3 is 13 residues. Trimming removed 5 bases at V and 7 bases at J, with 12 bases between. The CDR3 DNA reads TGTGCCAGCAGCGGGACATTGGGACAGCCCCAGCATTTT. Amino acid sequence: CASSGTLGQPQHF.

This clonotype has a single count. The gene calls are TRBV7-9 and TRBJ2-5; D ambiguous. The CDR3 runs to 12 residues. Germline CDR1 is SEHNR and CDR2 is FQNEAQ (reference sequence). V lost 7 bases, J lost 5 bases, and 11 bases lay in between. CDR3 DNA: TGTGCCAGCATGGGTACCCAGGAGACCCAGTACTTC. Its translation: CASMGTQETQYF.

This clonotype was seen many times. The V gene is TRBV6-5, the J gene TRBJ2-7; D gene unclear. Germline V CDR1 and CDR2: MNHEY, SVGAGI. This CDR3 has 14 amino acids. V was cut by 0 bases and J by 2 bases, with 8 bases left in between. In DNA, the CDR3 is TGTGCCAGCAGTTACTCGGCAGGAGCCTACGAGCAGTACTTC. Protein sequence: CASSYSAGAYEQYF.

This clonotype was detected ten times or more. The chain recombines TRBV20-1 with TRBJ1-2, with a possible D match to TRBD1 (5 bases). The length of the CDR3 is 15 residues. V was clipped by 4 bases and J by 5 bases, with 20 bases between them. From germline, CDR1 is DFQATT and CDR2 SNEGSKA (reference sequence). CDR3 DNA sequence: TGCAGTGCTATCCCGACAGAGGGCCGGGCGTATGGCTACACCTTC. It yields the protein CSAIPTEGRAYGYTF.

On this clonotype: Being one base from a much bigger clone, this may be a read error. CDR3 in DNA: TGCGCCAGCAGCCTGACAGGGGGTAACGAGCAGTACTTC. This gives the protein CASSLTGGNEQYF. The chain combines TRBV5-1 with TRBJ2-7; 9 nucleotides agree with TRBD1. V shed 4 bases and J 5 bases; nucleotides not matched to a gene: 4. Looked up from germline, CDR1 is SGHRS and CDR2 is YFSETQ. This CDR3 has 13 amino acids.

This clonotype was detected many times. The J gene is TRBJ2-7, the V gene TRBV28; the D gene is possibly TRBD1 (5 bases). The CDR3 is made up of 16 amino acids. V shed 7 bases and J shed 3 bases, with 22 bases lying between them. Germline V gives CDR1 MDHEN, CDR2 SYDVKM. DNA of the CDR3: TGTGCCAGCACCTCCCTGGGGCAGCGTTACTTCTACGAGCAGTACTTC. This gives the protein CASTSLGQRYFYEQYF.

This clonotype showed up many times. The chain links TRBV5-5 to TRBJ2-2, with a tentative D call TRBD1 (6 bases). CDR1 is SGHKS and CDR2 is YYEKEE in the germline V gene (reference sequence). With 2 bases removed from V and 9 bases from J, the gap between germline ends came to 20 bases. CDR3 length equals 16 residues. The CDR3 protein is CASSLWTEDPFRELFF. CDR3 DNA sequence: TGTGCCAGCAGCTTATGGACAGAGGACCCCTTCCGGGAGCTGTTTTTT.

This clonotype has a handful of counts. The rearrangement uses TRBV2 and TRBJ2-7; 9 bases are shared with TRBD2. Germline V lookup: CDR1 SNHLY, CDR2 FYNNEI. CDR3 size: 16 residues. Trimming at V came to 4 bases and at J to 2 bases, leaving 9 bases not matched to a gene. CDR3 amino acids: CASSARAGGLPYEQYF. CDR3 coding DNA: TGTGCCAGCAGTGCGAGGGCGGGAGGGCTTCCCTACGAGCAGTACTTC.

This clonotype showed up just a few times. The rearrangement links TRBV2 to TRBJ2-7; TRBD1 matches 10 bases. There are 12 residues in the CDR3. The V gene end was trimmed by 10 bases and the J gene end by 1 base; junction bases not matched to a gene: 1. Germline V gives CDR1 SNHLY, CDR2 FYNNEI. In DNA, the CDR3 is TGTGCCACGGGACAGGGGTCCTACGAGCAGTACTTC. This translates into CATGQGSYEQYF.

This clonotype was observed many times. V usage is TRBV7-8 and J usage is TRBJ1-1; D gene ambiguous. The CDR3 consists of 14 residues. Deletions cut 1 base from V and 0 bases from J, with 6 bases between. Looked up from germline, CDR1 is SGHVS and CDR2 is FQNEAQ. The CDR3, as DNA: TGTGCCAGCAGCTTAGAGGCAGTGAACACTGAAGCTTTCTTT. Translating it yields CASSLEAVNTEAFF.

In this sample, this clonotype turned up many times. V gene TRBV7-2 combines with J gene TRBJ1-5, with no clear D. V shed 1 base and J shed 5 bases, with 6 bases lying between them. The germline CDR1 and CDR2 sequences are SGHTA and FQGNSA. The CDR3 consists of 13 residues. CDR3: CASSLVADQPQHF. The DNA of the CDR3 is TGTGCCAGCAGCTTAGTGGCTGATCAGCCCCAGCATTTT.

This clonotype was seen at least ten times. The rearrangement joins TRBV5-6 to TRBJ2-2, with D possibly matching TRBD2 (5 bases). Deletions cut 7 bases from V and 4 bases from J, with 14 bases between. The CDR3 totals 14 residues. CDR1 and CDR2 from the germline V gene are SGHDT and YYEEEE. The CDR3 reads CASGVGEATGELFF. The CDR3 DNA reads TGTGCCAGCGGGGTGGGAGAGGCCACCGGGGAGCTGTTTTTT.

The V gene is TRBV29-1, the J gene TRBJ2-7; unclear D gene. The CDR3 covers 11 residues. Germline lookup yields CDR1 SQVTM and CDR2 ANQGSEA. V was pared by 4 bases and J by 2 bases, with 6 bases between. CDR3 in amino acids: CSVGGTYEQYF. The CDR3 DNA reads as TGCAGCGTTGGTGGGACCTACGAGCAGTACTTC.